The 31 T cell receptor beta chains reported below all come from one sample, sequenced in a study of cytomegalovirus exposure and HLA in healthy donors. The primer mix had 60 Vbeta and 13 Jbeta primers. Sequencing used immunoSEQ multiplex PCR; TCRdb keeps in-frame clones, though not all of them. The sample includes under 150,000 clones, around 70% of them seen just once. Sequencing was performed on PBMCs. These receptors all come from a man younger than 40 in good health and CMV-seropositive.

This CDR3 is CASSEGGTGSYEQYF. The CDR3 DNA is TGTGCCAGCAGTGAAGGGGGGACAGGGAGCTACGAGCAGTACTTC. The chain couples TRBV28 to TRBJ2-7; 9 positions agree with TRBD1. There are 15 residues in the CDR3. The germline V gene encodes CDR1 MDHEN and CDR2 SYDVKM. The V and J ends lost 5 bases and 3 bases, in that order; junction bases with no gene match: 8.

There are a few counts of this clone. This rearrangement joins TRBV27 to TRBJ1-5, with a tentative D call TRBD1 (6 bases). From germline, CDR1 is MNHEY and CDR2 SMNVEV (reference sequence). Trimming left V 5 bases short and J 7 bases short, with 12 bases between. The CDR3 consists of 13 residues. DNA of the CDR3: TGTGCCAGCAGTCCGGGAGGGGGACAGCCCCAGCATTTT. Protein product: CASSPGGGQPQHF.

The rearrangement joins TRBV29-1 to TRBJ1-1; the D gene is possibly TRBD1 (5 bases). Germline V lookup: CDR1 SQVTM, CDR2 ANQGSEA. With 7 bases removed from V and 8 bases from J, the gap between germline ends came to 17 bases. The length of the CDR3 is 12 residues. The CDR3 spells CSAGGVRREAFF. The CDR3 coding sequence is TGCAGCGCCGGAGGGGTGAGGCGGGAAGCTTTCTTT.

This clone was detected only once. V usage is TRBV29-1 and J usage is TRBJ2-5; 8 bases fit TRBD2. V was clipped by 1 base and J by 2 bases; unmatched bases: 0. The CDR3 consists of 13 residues. CDR1 is SQVTM and CDR2 is ANQGSEA in the germline V gene. The CDR3 DNA follows: TGCAGCGTTGAAGCGGGAGGGCAAGAGACCCAGTACTTC. Translated, it gives CSVEAGGQETQYF.

The rearrangement links TRBV5-1 to TRBJ2-1, with D possibly matching TRBD2 (5 bases). V lost 5 bases, J lost 7 bases, and 13 bases lay in between. Germline V CDR1 and CDR2: SGHRS, YFSETQ. The CDR3 is 13 residues long. As DNA, the CDR3 is TGCGCCAGCAGGGACTCCCTTCGGAATGAGCAGTTCTTC. It translates to CASRDSLRNEQFF.

This clone was detected only a few times. This chain links TRBV7-8 with TRBJ2-1; 10 bases line up with TRBD2. Germline V gene lookup returns CDR1 SGHVS and CDR2 FQNEAQ. V lost 5 bases to trimming and J lost 6 bases; unmatched junction nucleotides: 10. The CDR3 has 16 residues. Here the CDR3 DNA reads TGTGCCAGCAGCGCCCGACTAGCGGGTTTTGCCAATGAGCAGTTCTTC. Protein: CASSARLAGFANEQFF.

This chain connects TRBV5-8 to TRBJ2-5; D is perhaps TRBD1 (6 bases). Per germline, CDR1 SGHTS and CDR2 YDEGEE. CDR3 size: 15 residues. Trimming removed 3 bases at V and 4 bases at J, with 16 bases between. CDR3 residues: CASSSSGHWGETQYF. DNA of the CDR3: TGTGCCAGCAGCTCCTCGGGACACTGGGGAGAGACCCAGTACTTC.

The chain employs TRBV4-3 and TRBJ2-7, with D perhaps matching TRBD1 (7 bases). There are 18 residues in the CDR3. Germline lookup yields CDR1 LGHNA and CDR2 YSLEER. Trimming took off 0 bases at V and 7 bases at J, with 25 bases between the two ends. The CDR3 nucleotides are TGCGCCAGCAGCCAAGATTGGGCAGGGGGGATGGAAAATCTGGAGCAGTACTTC. Protein sequence: CASSQDWAGGMENLEQYF.

In its sample, this clone was seen once. This chain joins TRBV18 and TRBJ2-2, with 7 bases lining up with TRBD1. J gave up 0 bases and V 2 bases, and 3 bases lay outside the gene matches. This CDR3 has 16 amino acids. Germline-derived CDR1 and CDR2 are KGHSH and LQKENI. CDR3 bases: TGTGCCAGCTCACCAGCGGACAGGTCGAACACCGGGGAGCTGTTTTTT. Protein product: CASSPADRSNTGELFF.

The chain employs TRBV11-3 and TRBJ2-1; no reliable D call. This CDR3 is built from 14 residues. V shed 0 bases and J shed 3 bases, with 6 bases lying between them. CDR1 and CDR2 from the germline V gene are SGHNT and YENEEA. The CDR3 region is CASSLDPNYNEQFF. The CDR3 DNA reads TGTGCCAGCAGCTTAGATCCAAACTACAATGAGCAGTTCTTC.

The chain has TRBV6-1 and TRBJ1-4, with D tentatively TRBD1 (6 bases). This CDR3 has 14 residues. Germline V gene lookup returns CDR1 MNHNS and CDR2 SASEGT. Trimming pared 4 bases from V and 4 bases from J, leaving 10 bases between. The CDR3 DNA follows: TGTGCCAGCAGTGGGAAGGGGGTTAATGAAAAACTGTTTTTT. This encodes CASSGKGVNEKLFF.

This clone was observed a handful of times. The chain is built from TRBV29-1 and TRBJ2-1; D is unresolved. Germline V CDR1 and CDR2: SQVTM, ANQGSEA. The CDR3 spans 10 residues. Trimming pared 5 bases from V and 5 bases from J, leaving 4 bases between. CDR3 sequence reads: CSVYNNEQFF. CDR3 DNA: TGCAGCGTTTACAACAATGAGCAGTTCTTC.

The gene calls are TRBV5-6 and TRBJ2-3; D may be TRBD1 (5 bases). The CDR3 spans 12 residues. Trimming left V 3 bases short and J 4 bases short, with 6 bases between. Germline V CDR1 and CDR2: SGHDT, YYEEEE. Written as DNA, the CDR3 is TGTGCCAGCAGCTGGGGCCCAGATACGCAGTATTTT. It codes for CASSWGPDTQYF.

The genes are TRBV2 and TRBJ1-4; D gene ambiguous. V was clipped by 7 bases and J by 9 bases, with 21 bases between them. Germline V lookup: CDR1 SNHLY, CDR2 FYNNEI. The CDR3 loop spans 15 amino acids. The DNA for the CDR3 is TGTGCCAGCACTCCCCCCCCGTCGCTACCGAAAAAACTGTTTTTT. Translation gives CASTPPPSLPKKLFF.

The table lists this clone with a few counts. The rearrangement joins TRBV5-4 to TRBJ2-5, with D tentatively TRBD1 (6 bases). The germline V and J ends were trimmed by 4 bases and 4 bases, with 11 bases remaining between them. The germline V gene has CDR1 SGHNT and CDR2 YYREEE (reference sequence). The CDR3 extends over 13 amino acids. For the CDR3, the DNA is TGTGCCAGCAGCCAGGGGTCCGGAGAGACCCAGTACTTC. Translating it yields CASSQGSGETQYF.

The chain uses TRBV6-5 and TRBJ2-7; 14 bases map to TRBD2. CDR3 length equals 14 residues. Germline values: CDR1 MNHEY, CDR2 SVGAGI. The V gene end was trimmed by 7 bases and the J gene end by 3 bases; junction bases not matched to a gene: 2. The CDR3, as DNA: TGTGCCAGCATTGGGACTAGCGGGAGCTACGAGCAGTACTTC. Its protein product is CASIGTSGSYEQYF.

This clone has a handful of counts. The rearrangement uses TRBV5-6 and TRBJ1-2, with D perhaps TRBD1 (6 bases). Germline CDR1 and CDR2: SGHDT and YYEEEE. This CDR3 has 14 amino acids. Trimming took 7 bases from V and 4 from J, leaving 17 bases between them. The CDR3: CASSNRETSYGYTF. For the CDR3, the DNA is TGTGCCAGCTCCAACAGGGAGACCTCCTATGGCTACACCTTC.

This chain joins TRBV2 and TRBJ1-5; no clear D gene. V lost 4 bases and J lost 5, with 9 bases in between. Germline-derived CDR1 and CDR2 are SNHLY and FYNNEI. This CDR3 spans 13 amino acids. The CDR3 DNA sequence: TGTGCCAGCAGTGTATGGGCTCATCAGCCCCAGCATTTT. It specifies CASSVWAHQPQHF.

This chain uses TRBV9 with TRBJ2-1; the match to TRBD2 covers 9 bases. Germline CDR1 is SGDLS and CDR2 is YYNGEE. V lost 0 bases and J lost 8; bases outside the gene matches: 6. CDR3 length: 15 amino acids. Here the CDR3 reads CASSVVGTSTHEQFF. The CDR3 nucleotides read TGTGCCAGCAGCGTAGTGGGGACTAGCACCCATGAGCAGTTCTTC.

The chain uses TRBV7-9 and TRBJ1-1; 9 nucleotides match TRBD1. V was pared by 3 bases and J by 6 bases, with 11 bases of the junction left unmatched. Germline-derived CDR1 and CDR2 are SEHNR and FQNEAQ (reference sequence). The CDR3 contains 16 residues. The CDR3 loop reads CASSFDPGTGRAEAFF. CDR3 DNA: TGTGCCAGCAGCTTCGATCCCGGGACAGGGAGGGCTGAAGCTTTCTTT.

This clone was detected only a few times. V and J are TRBV5-1 and TRBJ1-4, with D possibly being TRBD1 (5 bases). CDR1 and CDR2 (germline): SGHRS, YFSETQ. The V gene lost 5 bases and the J gene lost 0 bases, with 14 bases spanning the gap. There are 16 residues in the CDR3. The CDR3 sequence is CASSRLDSSTNEKLFF. The CDR3 DNA reads as TGCGCCAGCAGTCGCCTAGACAGCTCAACTAATGAAAAACTGTTTTTT.

V gene TRBV7-2 combines with J gene TRBJ2-7, with no clear D. Per germline, CDR1 SGHTA and CDR2 FQGNSA. This CDR3 is 13 amino acids long. V lost 5 bases and J 7 bases, leaving 15 bases between the germline ends. CDR3 protein: CASSRGSFREQYF. The CDR3 DNA reads as TGTGCCAGCAGCAGAGGCTCTTTCCGGGAGCAGTACTTC.

The gene calls are TRBV5-4 and TRBJ2-5, with TRBD2 matching 11 bases. V lost 3 bases and J lost 4; bases outside the gene matches: 8. This CDR3 comprises 16 residues. Germline-derived CDR1 and CDR2 are SGHNT and YYREEE (reference sequence). CDR3 loop: CASSSLAGGEAETQYF. CDR3 bases: TGTGCCAGCAGCTCCTTAGCGGGAGGGGAGGCAGAGACCCAGTACTTC.

The chain employs TRBV28 and TRBJ2-5; TRBD1 matches 7 bases. This CDR3 region has 14 residues. Trimming cost V 3 bases and J 7 bases; bases outside gene matches: 8. Germline values: CDR1 MDHEN, CDR2 SYDVKM. In DNA, the CDR3 is TGTGCCAGCAGTTTCTACAGGGGTGAGGGGACCCAGTACTTC. As protein: CASSFYRGEGTQYF.

The CDR3 loop is CASSFLGGQETQYF. The CDR3 nucleotides read TGTGCCAGCAGCTTCTTGGGGGGCCAAGAGACCCAGTACTTC. The chain recombines TRBV7-3 with TRBJ2-5, with a tentative D call TRBD2 (6 bases). The ends were cut back, 3 bases at V and 1 base at J, with 9 bases in the middle. The CDR3 covers 14 residues. Per germline, CDR1 SGHTA and CDR2 FQGTGA.

As to this clone: One end of the junction varies from germline; a read error may be responsible. The rearrangement links TRBV13 to TRBJ2-7, with TRBD2 matching 11 bases. The CDR3 loop spans 13 amino acids. Germline-derived CDR1 and CDR2 are PRHDT and FYEKMQ (reference sequence). CDR3 nucleotides: TGTGCCAGCAGCTCACTAGCGGGAGCCCCTACGGTGTTC. It translates to CASSSLAGAPTVF.

This chain uses TRBV29-1 with TRBJ1-1; possible D gene TRBD1, 6 bases. V was pared by 1 base and J by 3 bases, with 12 bases between. The CDR3 runs to 14 residues. Germline V lookup: CDR1 SQVTM, CDR2 ANQGSEA. CDR3 loop: CSVEVRGTHTEAFF. The CDR3 coding sequence is TGCAGCGTTGAAGTCAGGGGCACCCACACTGAAGCTTTCTTT.

The chain carries TRBV2 and TRBJ2-1; no clear D. The CDR3 runs 13 residues. The germline gives CDR1 SNHLY, CDR2 FYNNEI. V was trimmed by 4 bases and J by 1 base, leaving 5 bases between them. The CDR3, as DNA: TGTGCCAGCAGTGTCGTATCCTACAATGAGCAGTTCTTC. Protein product: CASSVVSYNEQFF. Full variable domain (outside the CDR3, taken from reference TRBV2 and TRBJ2-1): EPEVTQTPSHQVTQMGQEVILRCVPISNHLYFYWYRQILGQKVEFLVSFYNNEISEKSEIFDDQFSVERPDGSNFTLKIRSTKLEDSAMYFCASSVVSYNEQFFGPGTRLTVL.

The J gene is TRBJ1-5, the V gene TRBV19, with D possibly TRBD1 on 6 matching bases. The CDR3 is 15 amino acids. Per the germline V gene, CDR1 is LNHDA and CDR2 is SQIVND (reference sequence). Trimming shortened V by 4 bases and J by 3 bases, and 13 bases separated the two germline ends. The CDR3 DNA reads TGTGCCAGTAGTAGCCAACAGGGTTACAATCAGCCCCAGCATTTT. It specifies CASSSQQGYNQPQHF.

This CDR3 is CASGTRSGGDTGELFF. The CDR3 DNA sequence: TGCGCCAGCGGGACTCGGTCAGGGGGCGATACCGGGGAGCTGTTTTTT. V gene TRBV5-1 combines with J gene TRBJ2-2, with 8 bases aligning to TRBD1. CDR3 length: 16 residues. J gave up 5 bases and V 7 bases, and 13 bases lay outside the gene matches. In germline, CDR1 is SGHRS, CDR2 YFSETQ. Complete variable domain (other parts from reference TRBV5-1 and TRBJ2-2): KAGVTQTPRYLIKTRGQQVTLSCSPISGHRSVSWYQQTPGQGLQFLFEYFSETQRNKGNFPGRFSGRQFSNSRSEMNVSTLELGDSALYLCASGTRSGGDTGELFFGEGSRLTVL.

The chain couples TRBV5-1 to TRBJ2-7; TRBD1 might be the D (6 bases). Germline V gives CDR1 SGHRS, CDR2 YFSETQ. The CDR3 has 15 amino acids. V was shortened by 5 bases and J by 5 bases, with 20 bases between the two germline ends. CDR3 in amino acids: CASSSGPRGSDEQYF. The CDR3 bases are TGCGCCAGCAGTTCGGGACCAAGGGGGAGCGACGAGCAGTACTTC.